This passage covers 31 T cell receptor beta chains from one sample sequenced in a study of immune cell composition in non-small cell lung cancer. Data came from immunoSEQ multiplex PCR; TCRdb stores just in-frame clones and leaves some out. Here the sample spans about 16,000 clones, about 80% being singletons. Normal lung was sampled as far from the tumour as possible, at least 3 cm. The sample was also reused in another study, on CD4 T cells in lung cancer.

Material: non-adjacent lung tissue. The receptor source for this set is a human donor with non-small cell lung cancer.

V gene TRBV7-2 combines with J gene TRBJ2-5, with D uncertain. The length of the CDR3 is 12 residues. The ends were cut back, 3 bases at V and 1 base at J, with 3 bases in the middle. The germline V gene has CDR1 SGHTA and CDR2 FQGNSA. CDR3 sequence reads: CASSFSQETQYF. For the CDR3, the DNA is TGTGCCAGCAGCTTTTCCCAAGAGACCCAGTACTTC.

The chain uses TRBV15 and TRBJ1-4; D remains unclear. Trimming left V 3 bases short and J 6 bases short, with 14 bases between. This CDR3 spans 15 amino acids. CDR1 and CDR2 (germline): LNHNV, YYDKDF (reference sequence). The CDR3 reads CATSRDRAWDEKLFF. CDR3 DNA sequence: TGTGCCACCAGCAGGGACCGGGCTTGGGATGAAAAACTGTTTTTT.

This clone was found once. A read error may produce the germline difference seen at one junction end. The V call is TRBV5-4, the J call TRBJ1-4; 7 bases are a match to TRBD1. The germline V gene encodes CDR1 SGHNT and CDR2 YYREEE (reference sequence). This CDR3 has 17 amino acids. The CDR3 sequence is CASSQDARGGSGEKLFF. The CDR3 DNA follows: TGCGCCAGCAGCCAAGATGCCAGGGGGGGCTCGGGTGAAAAACTGTTTTTT.

The chain is built from TRBV7-9 and TRBJ2-7; possible D gene TRBD2, 6 bases. There are 15 residues in the CDR3. Germline CDR1 is SEHNR and CDR2 is FQNEAQ (reference sequence). V dropped 3 bases and J dropped 6 bases, with 18 bases sitting between them. CDR3 amino acids: CASSFMGLPLAEQYF. Written as DNA, the CDR3 is TGTGCCAGCAGCTTTATGGGACTCCCGCTCGCCGAGCAGTACTTC.

The table lists this clone with a few counts. The rearrangement uses TRBV5-1 and TRBJ1-1; D is uncertain. CDR3 size: 13 residues. CDR1 and CDR2 from the germline V gene are SGHRS and YFSETQ. The V end was cut by 4 bases, the J end by 6 bases, with 13 bases between. The CDR3 region has the DNA TGCGCCAGCAGCATCGGGCCCGTAGCTGAAGCTTTCTTT. This translates into CASSIGPVAEAFF.

This chain links TRBV4-3 with TRBJ2-7; 10 bases are shared with TRBD1. The CDR3 extends over 16 amino acids. Germline CDR1 and CDR2: LGHNA and YSLEER. J was trimmed by 1 base and V by 4 bases; bases with no gene match: 7. The CDR3 DNA is TGCGCCAGCAGCCGTACCAGGACAGGGGGTTCCTACGAGCAGTACTTC. Translating gives CASSRTRTGGSYEQYF.

This chain joins TRBV11-3 and TRBJ2-7, with a weak D call TRBD2 (7 bases). CDR3 length: 14 residues. The germline gives CDR1 SGHNT, CDR2 YENEEA. V lost 5 bases to trimming and J lost 5 bases, with 16 bases between them. The CDR3 region is CASSTRGGEDEQYF. CDR3 in DNA: TGTGCCAGCAGCACTAGAGGGGGGGAGGACGAGCAGTACTTC.

The chain combines TRBV7-9 with TRBJ1-1; D might be TRBD1 (5 bases). V was pared by 5 bases and J by 5 bases, with 9 bases between. This CDR3 region has 12 residues. CDR1 and CDR2 from the germline V gene are SEHNR and FQNEAQ (reference sequence). This CDR3 reads CASSEQETEAFF. The CDR3 bases are TGTGCCAGCAGCGAACAGGAGACTGAAGCTTTCTTT.

This clone was seen only a few times. The J gene is TRBJ1-1, the V gene TRBV7-2; possibly TRBD1 for D (6 bases). Germline V lookup: CDR1 SGHTA, CDR2 FQGNSA. This CDR3 comprises 14 residues. V dropped 5 bases and J dropped 2 bases, with 12 bases sitting between them. CDR3 DNA: TGTGCCAGCAGCCCGCAGGGGTTTAACACTGAAGCTTTCTTT. This codes for CASSPQGFNTEAFF. The variable domain in full, with the rest retrieved from reference TRBV7-2 and TRBJ1-1, is GAGVSQSPSNKVTEKGKDVELRCDPISGHTALYWYRQSLGQGLEFLIYFQGNSAPDKSGLPSDRFSAERTGGSVSTLTIQRTQQEDSAVYLCASSPQGFNTEAFFGQGTRLTVV.

The V and J genes are TRBV7-9 and TRBJ1-2; D is unresolved. Germline V gene data show CDR1 as SEHNR and CDR2 as FQNEAQ (reference sequence). The CDR3 runs to 11 residues. The V end was cut by 5 bases, the J end by 10 bases, with 11 bases between. The CDR3 region has the DNA TGTGCCAGCAGCAGACAAGGGTCCTACACCTTC. This encodes CASSRQGSYTF.

CDR3 protein: CASSTKGGAETQYF. The CDR3 region has the DNA TGCGCCAGCAGCACTAAGGGGGGGGCAGAGACCCAGTACTTC. The rearrangement joins TRBV5-1 to TRBJ2-5; the D gene is possibly TRBD2 (7 bases). The CDR3 contains 14 residues. Trimming took off 4 bases at V and 4 bases at J, with 14 bases between the two ends. Germline CDR1 and CDR2: SGHRS and YFSETQ.

The V and J genes are TRBV2 and TRBJ1-5; maybe TRBD1 (5 bases). The CDR3 is 17 amino acids. CDR1 is SNHLY, CDR2 FYNNEI, per germline. With 5 bases removed from V and 0 bases from J, the gap between germline ends came to 17 bases. The CDR3: CASSLMGRSYSNQPQHF. Written as DNA, the CDR3 is TGTGCCAGCAGTTTAATGGGACGTTCTTATAGCAATCAGCCCCAGCATTTT.

The rearrangement links TRBV10-3 to TRBJ2-1, with 8 bases lining up with TRBD2. The CDR3 loop spans 13 amino acids. Per the germline V gene, CDR1 is ENHRY and CDR2 is SYGVKD. V lost 5 bases to trimming and J lost 7 bases; unmatched junction nucleotides: 4. The DNA of the CDR3 is TGTGCCATCAGTAAGACTAGCGATAATGAGCAGTTCTTC. As protein: CAISKTSDNEQFF.

This chain links TRBV28 with TRBJ2-2; D is possibly TRBD2 (6 bases). V was clipped by 5 bases and J by 4 bases, with 11 bases between them. The germline V gene encodes CDR1 MDHEN and CDR2 SYDVKM. The CDR3 is 14 residues long. This CDR3 is CASSPPGGTGELFF. CDR3 nucleotide sequence: TGTGCCAGCAGTCCCCCCGGGGGCACCGGGGAGCTGTTTTTT. Full variable domain (missing parts from reference TRBV28 and TRBJ2-2): DVKVTQSSRYLVKRTGEKVFLECVQDMDHENMFWYRQDPGLGLRLIYFSYDVKMKEKGDIPEGYSVSREKKERFSLILESASTNQTSMYLCASSPPGGTGELFFGEGSRLTVL.

This clone was counted only a few times. The chain couples TRBV27 to TRBJ1-5; D not certain. CDR3 length: 13 residues. Trimming took off 0 bases at V and 5 bases at J, with 5 bases between the two ends. Germline V gives CDR1 MNHEY, CDR2 SMNVEV (reference sequence). CDR3 nucleotide sequence: TGTGCCAGCAGTTTATCCCGCTATCAGCCCCAGCATTTT. Protein sequence: CASSLSRYQPQHF.

In its sample, this clone ranks as medium-sized. The genes are TRBV30 and TRBJ2-5; the D is unclear. CDR3 size: 13 residues. Germline loops: CDR1 GTSNPN, CDR2 SVGIG (reference sequence). Trimming shortened V by 5 bases and J by 1 base, and 11 bases separated the two germline ends. CDR3 DNA: TGTGCCTGGGATGGGCCGCCCCAAGAGACCCAGTACTTC. Translating it yields CAWDGPPQETQYF.

The genes are TRBV29-1 and TRBJ2-7, with D maybe TRBD1 (5 bases). CDR1 and CDR2 (germline): SQVTM, ANQGSEA. The CDR3 totals 12 residues. Trimming took 5 bases from V and 3 from J, leaving 11 bases between them. The CDR3 DNA is TGCAGCGTTTTTAGGGGTGGCTACGAGCAGTACTTC. Translation gives CSVFRGGYEQYF.

The chain is built from TRBV7-9 and TRBJ1-4; 7 nucleotides match TRBD1. This CDR3 comprises 15 residues. V shed 1 base, J shed 5 bases, and the junction held 4 bases outside the gene matches. Germline assignment: CDR1 SEHNR and CDR2 FQNEAQ (reference sequence). The CDR3 protein is CASSLGGQRNEKLFF. As DNA, the CDR3 is TGTGCCAGCAGCTTAGGGGGACAGAGGAATGAAAAACTGTTTTTT.

This clone has a handful of counts. The rearrangement joins TRBV4-1 to TRBJ2-1; unclear D gene. The CDR3 covers 18 residues. The germline CDR1 and CDR2 sequences are MGHRA and YSYEKL. V gave up 0 bases and J gave up 0 bases, with 15 bases separating them. CDR3 coding DNA: TGCGCCAGCAGCCAAGATTCCCTTCGGGCCAGCTCCTACAATGAGCAGTTCTTC. This sequence encodes CASSQDSLRASSYNEQFF.

The table lists this clone with a few counts. The chain couples TRBV4-3 to TRBJ1-4; 8 bases align to TRBD1. Trimming took 2 bases from V and 8 from J; bases not matched to a gene: 7. The CDR3 has 15 residues. The germline V gene encodes CDR1 LGHNA and CDR2 YSLEER. CDR3 loop: CASSQSPGTGEKLFF. In nucleotides, the CDR3 is TGCGCCAGCAGCCAATCACCCGGGACAGGAGAAAAACTGTTTTTT.

This clone was counted only a few times. The chain links TRBV4-3 to TRBJ1-1; D not certain. V dropped 1 base and J dropped 4 bases, with 19 bases sitting between them. The CDR3 sequence is 17 residues long. In germline, CDR1 is LGHNA, CDR2 YSLEER. The CDR3 bases are TGCGCCAGCAGCCAAGGGCGGGGAGGATTGAGATCCACTGAAGCTTTCTTT. It translates to CASSQGRGGLRSTEAFF.

This chain uses TRBV5-1 with TRBJ2-2; possible D gene TRBD1, 6 bases. Per germline, CDR1 SGHRS and CDR2 YFSETQ. The CDR3 totals 15 residues. Trimming removed 4 bases from V and 4 bases from J, with 14 bases in between. The DNA of the CDR3 is TGCGCCAGCAGCCCGGACAGTAAGGGCACCGGGGAGCTGTTTTTT. Protein sequence: CASSPDSKGTGELFF. The complete variable domain, with remaining parts taken from reference TRBV5-1 and TRBJ2-2, reads KAGVTQTPRYLIKTRGQQVTLSCSPISGHRSVSWYQQTPGQGLQFLFEYFSETQRNKGNFPGRFSGRQFSNSRSEMNVSTLELGDSALYLCASSPDSKGTGELFFGEGSRLTVL.

V gene TRBV7-8 combines with J gene TRBJ1-1; 7 nucleotides line up with TRBD1. Trimming at V came to 5 bases and at J to 0 bases, leaving 6 bases not matched to a gene. Germline-derived CDR1 and CDR2 are SGHVS and FQNEAQ. This CDR3 is 15 amino acids long. The CDR3 sequence: CASSRSRGLNTEAFF. CDR3 nucleotide sequence: TGTGCCAGCAGCCGGAGCAGGGGGTTGAACACTGAAGCTTTCTTT.

The rearrangement joins TRBV5-1 to TRBJ2-7, with unresolved D. Trimming removed 0 bases from V and 3 bases from J, with 7 bases in between. Germline assignment: CDR1 SGHRS and CDR2 YFSETQ. The length of the CDR3 is 13 residues. The CDR3 is CASSLGLIYEQYF. In DNA, the CDR3 is TGCGCCAGCAGCTTGGGACTCATCTACGAGCAGTACTTC. The complete variable domain, with remaining parts taken from reference TRBV5-1 and TRBJ2-7, reads KAGVTQTPRYLIKTRGQQVTLSCSPISGHRSVSWYQQTPGQGLQFLFEYFSETQRNKGNFPGRFSGRQFSNSRSEMNVSTLELGDSALYLCASSLGLIYEQYFGPGTRLTVT.

This chain joins TRBV27 and TRBJ1-6, with 9 bases that match TRBD1. Trimming cost V 5 bases and J 1 base; bases outside gene matches: 6. In germline, CDR1 is MNHEY, CDR2 SMNVEV (reference sequence). The length of the CDR3 is 17 residues. The CDR3 nucleotides are TGTGCCAGCAGTACAACAGGGGGCAGTTCCTATAATTCACCCCTCCACTTT. It specifies CASSTTGGSSYNSPLHF.

The count of this clone is one. The chain uses TRBV6-5 and TRBJ2-3, with 11 bases lining up with TRBD2. Trimming cost V 0 bases and J 6 bases; bases outside gene matches: 2. The length of the CDR3 is 15 residues. CDR1 and CDR2 from the germline V gene are MNHEY and SVGAGI. The CDR3 here is CASSYSGTSGDTQYF. CDR3 in DNA: TGTGCCAGCAGTTACTCAGGGACTAGCGGCGATACGCAGTATTTT.

The chain recombines TRBV7-9 with TRBJ2-2; D call uncertain. CDR3 size: 16 residues. Germline V CDR1 and CDR2: SEHNR, FQNEAQ (reference sequence). Trimming took off 5 bases at V and 2 bases at J, with 15 bases between the two ends. This chain's CDR3 is CASSLGGQTNTGELFF. CDR3 sequence (DNA): TGTGCCAGCAGCCTGGGTGGGCAGACCAACACCGGGGAGCTGTTTTTT. The full variable domain, with the rest looked up from reference TRBV7-9 and TRBJ2-2, is DTGVSQNPRHKITKRGQNVTFRCDPISEHNRLYWYRQTLGQGPEFLTYFQNEAQLEKSRLLSDRFSAERPKGSFSTLEIQRTEQGDSAMYLCASSLGGQTNTGELFFGEGSRLTVL.

The chain recombines TRBV13 with TRBJ2-7; 10 positions match TRBD1. The germline V gene encodes CDR1 PRHDT and CDR2 FYEKMQ (reference sequence). The V segment lost 5 bases and the J segment 5 bases; nucleotides outside the gene matches: 6. This CDR3 has 14 amino acids. CDR3 amino acids: CASSPRDRGHEQYF. The CDR3 nucleotides read TGTGCCAGCAGCCCCCGGGACAGGGGACACGAGCAGTACTTC.

V is TRBV7-2 and J is TRBJ2-7; unclear D gene. The germline CDR1 and CDR2 sequences are SGHTA and FQGNSA. V gave up 4 bases and J gave up 6 bases, with 7 bases separating them. The CDR3 length is 11 residues. CDR3 sequence: CASSSVTEQYF. In DNA form, the CDR3 reads TGTGCCAGCAGCTCCGTTACCGAGCAGTACTTC.

This clone was counted a few times. The chain combines TRBV9 with TRBJ2-2, with D possibly being TRBD2 (5 bases). Trimming removed 3 bases from V and 7 bases from J, with 13 bases in between. Looked up from germline, CDR1 is SGDLS and CDR2 is YYNGEE. The CDR3 has 14 amino acids. The CDR3 protein is CASSETRRDGELFF. The CDR3 DNA is TGTGCCAGCAGCGAAACCCGTCGGGACGGGGAGCTGTTTTTT.

The chain uses TRBV7-9 and TRBJ2-1, with D possibly called TRBD1 or TRBD2 (5 bases each). V was shortened by 4 bases and J by 9 bases, with 10 bases between the two germline ends. This CDR3 is 12 amino acids long. Germline CDR1 reads SEHNR; CDR2 reads FQNEAQ (reference sequence). CDR3 sequence (DNA): TGTGCCAGCAGCTGGGGGTATCGTGAGCAGTTCTTC. Protein product: CASSWGYREQFF.